Each of the 19 T cell receptor beta chains below was sequenced from the same sample in a study of blood T cell repertoires in COVID-19. Assay: immunoSEQ multiplex PCR; the TCRdb copy retains only in-frame clones and omits some. The profile shows about 170,000 clones, 70% to 85% of them singletons. Sequencing was done on a sample of peripheral blood. The receptors stem from an elderly man with COVID-19, enrolled during active disease.

This rearrangement joins TRBV3-1 (or the pseudogene TRBV3-2) to TRBJ2-5; TRBD2 matches 12 bases. The J segment lost 5 bases and the V segment lost 6 bases, leaving 19 bases of the junction unmatched. Germline-derived CDR1 and CDR2 are LGHDT and YNNKEL (reference sequence). The CDR3 extends over 19 amino acids. CDR3 sequence: CASRHTAGASGGALETQYF. The CDR3 coding sequence is TGTGCCAGCAGACACACAGCCGGAGCTAGCGGGGGGGCCTTGGAGACCCAGTACTTC.

The V gene is TRBV6-1, the J gene TRBJ2-1; a weak D match, TRBD1 (6 bases). Trimming left V 0 bases short and J 1 base short, with 16 bases between. Germline V gives CDR1 MNHNS, CDR2 SASEGT. The CDR3 sequence is 18 residues long. CDR3 protein: CASSEATGPLGSYNEQFF. CDR3 DNA: TGTGCCAGCAGTGAAGCTACAGGGCCTTTGGGTTCCTACAATGAGCAGTTCTTC.

The chain combines TRBV5-4 with TRBJ1-1; D is perhaps TRBD1 (6 bases). CDR1 is SGHNT, CDR2 YYREEE, per germline (reference sequence). The ends were cut back, 0 bases at V and 6 bases at J, with 12 bases in the middle. This CDR3 spans 14 amino acids. The CDR3: CASSLAQGVSEAFF. In DNA form, the CDR3 reads TGTGCCAGCAGCTTGGCACAGGGTGTCTCTGAAGCTTTCTTT.

This clone showed up just a few times. The gene calls are TRBV29-1 and TRBJ2-7, with 9 nucleotides matching TRBD1. The CDR3 sequence is 15 residues long. Per the germline V gene, CDR1 is SQVTM and CDR2 is ANQGSEA. J lost 3 bases, V lost 6 bases, and 12 bases had no gene match. CDR3 amino acids: CSVELGGQGFYEQYF. The DNA of the CDR3 is TGCAGCGTCGAGCTTGGGGGACAGGGTTTCTACGAGCAGTACTTC.

The V and J genes are TRBV19 and TRBJ2-1; 9 nucleotides align to TRBD2. CDR1 is LNHDA and CDR2 is SQIVND in the germline V gene (reference sequence). V gave up 0 bases and J gave up 2 bases; unmatched junction bases: 5. This CDR3 has 17 residues. The CDR3 DNA sequence: TGTGCCAGTAGTATAGATCTTATAGCGGGGGCCTACAATGAGCAGTTCTTC. It translates to CASSIDLIAGAYNEQFF.

In its sample, this clone was seen a few times. The gene calls are TRBV5-1 and TRBJ1-1; D not certain. Trimming removed 1 base at V and 0 bases at J, with 13 bases between. CDR3 length equals 16 residues. Per germline, CDR1 SGHRS and CDR2 YFSETQ. The CDR3 DNA reads TGCGCCAGCAGCTTGAATAGATCTTCCCTGAACACTGAAGCTTTCTTT. This codes for CASSLNRSSLNTEAFF.

J is TRBJ2-3 and V is TRBV7-2; 8 nucleotides agree with TRBD2. This CDR3 region has 17 residues. The V gene end was trimmed by 5 bases and the J gene end by 4 bases; junction bases not matched to a gene: 14. Germline V gene lookup returns CDR1 SGHTA and CDR2 FQGNSA. DNA of the CDR3: TGTGCCAGCAGCCCCGCTGGCCGGGGGGGCCGTTCAGATACGCAGTATTTT. This sequence encodes CASSPAGRGGRSDTQYF.

This clone was seen only a few times. The CDR3 sequence: CASSKTGQTATNEKLFF. The DNA for the CDR3 is TGCGCCAGCAGCAAGACAGGTCAAACCGCAACTAATGAAAAACTGTTTTTT. J is TRBJ1-4 and V is TRBV5-1; a weak D match, TRBD1 (6 bases). V lost 4 bases, J lost 0 bases, and 16 bases lay in between. Germline CDR1 SGHRS, CDR2 YFSETQ. The length of the CDR3 is 17 residues.

This clone was counted between two and nine times. This chain links TRBV7-2 with TRBJ1-1, with 9 bases fitting TRBD1. Trimming cost V 3 bases and J 4 bases; bases outside gene matches: 3. In germline, CDR1 is SGHTA, CDR2 FQGNSA. There are 14 residues in the CDR3. CDR3 nucleotide sequence: TGTGCCAGCAGCTTCGACAGGGGGGCCACTGAAGCTTTCTTT. Translation gives CASSFDRGATEAFF.

The chain employs TRBV28 and TRBJ1-1; TRBD1 is a possible D gene (6 bases). With 7 bases removed from V and 5 bases from J, the gap between germline ends came to 17 bases. Germline V gene data show CDR1 as MDHEN and CDR2 as SYDVKM. The CDR3 has 14 amino acids. CDR3 nucleotides: TGTGCCAGCAACTTAGGGGGAGATCGTACTGAAGCTTTCTTT. The encoded protein is CASNLGGDRTEAFF.

This chain links TRBV5-6 with TRBJ1-5; D is unresolved. This CDR3 region has 13 residues. Germline-derived CDR1 and CDR2 are SGHDT and YYEEEE. The V gene lost 4 bases and the J gene lost 6 bases, with 11 bases spanning the gap. CDR3 residues: CASSGGLVQPQHF. The CDR3 DNA reads as TGTGCCAGCAGCGGAGGACTGGTTCAGCCCCAGCATTTT.

This chain links TRBV4-1 with TRBJ1-1, with D possibly matching TRBD1 (6 bases). CDR3 length: 13 residues. Trimming removed 1 base at V and 4 bases at J, with 7 bases between. CDR1 is MGHRA, CDR2 YSYEKL, per germline. The CDR3 nucleotides are TGCGCCAGCAGCCAAGGGGGGCGCACTGAAGCTTTCTTT. Protein sequence: CASSQGGRTEAFF.

The V call is TRBV2, the J call TRBJ1-2; maybe TRBD1 (6 bases). CDR1 is SNHLY and CDR2 is FYNNEI in the germline V gene. This CDR3 contains 13 residues. V lost 3 bases to trimming and J lost 4 bases, with 9 bases between them. As DNA, the CDR3 is TGTGCCAGCAGTGAGGGGGCGGCCTATGGCTACACCTTC. This encodes CASSEGAAYGYTF. The whole variable domain, remainder taken from reference TRBV2 and TRBJ1-2, is EPEVTQTPSHQVTQMGQEVILRCVPISNHLYFYWYRQILGQKVEFLVSFYNNEISEKSEIFDDQFSVERPDGSNFTLKIRSTKLEDSAMYFCASSEGAAYGYTFGSGTRLTVV.

The rearrangement links TRBV5-1 to TRBJ2-7; possibly TRBD1 for D (7 bases). CDR1 is SGHRS and CDR2 is YFSETQ in the germline V gene. Trimming shortened V by 4 bases and J by 9 bases, and 23 bases separated the two germline ends. The CDR3 runs 15 residues. CDR3 residues: CASSAGQTFGLMQYF. The CDR3 bases are TGCGCCAGCAGCGCGGGACAGACTTTCGGTCTTATGCAGTACTTC.

The chain joins TRBV5-1 to TRBJ1-2; 10 bases line up with TRBD1. There are 14 residues in the CDR3. The germline CDR1 and CDR2 sequences are SGHRS and YFSETQ. J was trimmed by 3 bases and V by 3 bases; bases with no gene match: 2. The CDR3 sequence: CASSSGQGDYGYTF. CDR3 DNA sequence: TGCGCCAGCAGCTCTGGACAGGGGGACTATGGCTACACCTTC. Full variable domain (remainder filled in from reference TRBV5-1 and TRBJ1-2): KAGVTQTPRYLIKTRGQQVTLSCSPISGHRSVSWYQQTPGQGLQFLFEYFSETQRNKGNFPGRFSGRQFSNSRSEMNVSTLELGDSALYLCASSSGQGDYGYTFGSGTRLTVV.

V and J are TRBV19 and TRBJ2-1; 7 bases agree with TRBD1. The CDR3 consists of 16 residues. Trimming took 5 bases from V and 8 from J; bases not matched to a gene: 15. CDR1 is LNHDA and CDR2 is SQIVND in the germline V gene (reference sequence). As DNA, the CDR3 is TGTGCCAGTAGTGTGTTCAGGGGGTTCACGCCAGATGAGCAGTTCTTC. Residues: CASSVFRGFTPDEQFF.

The chain carries TRBV6-6 and TRBJ2-3; D is perhaps TRBD1 (5 bases). CDR3 length: 14 residues. With 5 bases removed from V and 1 base from J, the gap between germline ends came to 10 bases. Germline assignment: CDR1 MNHNY and CDR2 SVGAGI (reference sequence). CDR3: CASSILQGTDTQYF. In DNA, the CDR3 is TGTGCCAGCAGTATCCTACAGGGCACAGATACGCAGTATTTT.

The chain carries TRBV3-1 (or the pseudogene TRBV3-2) and TRBJ2-1; 7 nucleotides agree with TRBD1. J gave up 8 bases and V 1 base, and 5 bases lay outside the gene matches. This CDR3 has 14 amino acids. Germline V gene lookup returns CDR1 LGHDT and CDR2 YNNKEL (reference sequence). CDR3 loop: CASSQVTTGYEQFF. CDR3 DNA sequence: TGTGCCAGCAGCCAAGTTACGACAGGGTATGAGCAGTTCTTC.

Only one count was recorded for this clone. J is TRBJ1-5 and V is TRBV3-1 (or the pseudogene TRBV3-2); D remains unclear. There are 12 residues in the CDR3. V was pared by 4 bases and J by 9 bases, with 10 bases between. Germline V gene data show CDR1 as LGHDT and CDR2 as YNNKEL (reference sequence). The CDR3 spells CASSPSFGPQHF. Here the CDR3 DNA reads TGTGCCAGCAGCCCCTCGTTCGGGCCCCAGCATTTT.